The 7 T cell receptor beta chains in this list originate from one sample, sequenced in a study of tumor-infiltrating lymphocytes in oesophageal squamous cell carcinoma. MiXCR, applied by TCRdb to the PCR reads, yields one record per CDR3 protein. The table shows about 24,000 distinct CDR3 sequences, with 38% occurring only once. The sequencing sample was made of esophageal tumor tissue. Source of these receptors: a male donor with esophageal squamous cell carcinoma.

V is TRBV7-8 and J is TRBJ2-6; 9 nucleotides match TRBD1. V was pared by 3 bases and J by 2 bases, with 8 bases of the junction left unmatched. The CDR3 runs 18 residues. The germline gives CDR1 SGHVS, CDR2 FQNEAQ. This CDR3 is CASSFFGDRVPGANVLTF. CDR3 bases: TGTGCCAGCAGCTTCTTCGGGGACAGGGTCCCTGGGGCCAACGTCCTGACTTTC.

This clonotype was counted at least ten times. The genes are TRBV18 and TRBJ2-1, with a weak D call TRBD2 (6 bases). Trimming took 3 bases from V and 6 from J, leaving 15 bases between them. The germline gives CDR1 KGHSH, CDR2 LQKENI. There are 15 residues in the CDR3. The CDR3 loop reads CASSPGGLFPNEQFF. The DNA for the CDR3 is TGTGCCAGCTCACCTGGGGGGTTATTTCCCAATGAGCAGTTCTTC.

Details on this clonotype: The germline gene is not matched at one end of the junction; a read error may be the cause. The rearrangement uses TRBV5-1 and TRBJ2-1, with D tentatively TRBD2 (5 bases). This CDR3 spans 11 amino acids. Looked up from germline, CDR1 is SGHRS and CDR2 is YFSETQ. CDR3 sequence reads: CASSLVLVASF. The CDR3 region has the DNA TGCGCCAGCAGCTTGGTACTAGTCGCTTCCTTC.

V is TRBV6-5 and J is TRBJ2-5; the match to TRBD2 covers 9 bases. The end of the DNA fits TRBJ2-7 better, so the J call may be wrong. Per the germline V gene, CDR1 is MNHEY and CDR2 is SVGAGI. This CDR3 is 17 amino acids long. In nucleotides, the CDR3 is TGTGCCAGCAGTTACTCCCGACCCGGGACTAGCCCACTCGAGCAGTACTTC. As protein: CASSYSRPGTSPLEQYF.

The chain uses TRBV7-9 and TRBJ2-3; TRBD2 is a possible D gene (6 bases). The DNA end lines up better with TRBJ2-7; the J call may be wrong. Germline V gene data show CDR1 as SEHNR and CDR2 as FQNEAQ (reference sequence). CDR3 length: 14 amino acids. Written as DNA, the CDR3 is TGTGCCAGCAGTCACGGGGGTAGCACAGATACGCAGTACTTC. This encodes CASSHGGSTDTQYF.

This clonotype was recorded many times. CDR3 sequence reads: CASSTRDGDYGYTF. The CDR3 DNA is TGTGCCAGCAGTACACGGGACGGCGACTATGGCTACACCTTC. The rearrangement joins TRBV12-3 or TRBV12-4 to TRBJ1-2, with a tentative D call TRBD1 (5 bases). Trimming removed 5 bases from V and 3 bases from J, with 13 bases in between. The CDR3 contains 14 residues.

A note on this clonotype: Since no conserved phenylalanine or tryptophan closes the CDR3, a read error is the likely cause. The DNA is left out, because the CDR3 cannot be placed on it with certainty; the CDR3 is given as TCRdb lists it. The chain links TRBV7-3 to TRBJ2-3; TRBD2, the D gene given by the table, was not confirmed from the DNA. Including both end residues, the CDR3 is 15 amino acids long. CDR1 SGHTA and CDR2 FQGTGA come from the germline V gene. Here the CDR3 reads CASSSSNNSPLHFGT.